Following are 11 T cell receptor beta chains from one sample sequenced in a study of blood T cells in healthy people across ages. Through a sample-barcoded 5' primer and a J-beta primer mix, a second PCR was run for roughly 7 to 11 cycles. TCRdb re-called the 5' RACE reads through MiXCR, storing one row per CDR3 protein. The sample yields about 1.5 million distinct CDR3 sequences, approximately 39% seen once. The sequencing input was blood. These receptor sequences come from a woman aged 18-29 years in good health.

This clonotype was detected a few times. J is TRBJ2-1 and V is TRBV29-1, with unresolved D. The DNA end lines up better with TRBJ2-7; the J call may be wrong. Germline V gene lookup returns CDR1 SQVTM and CDR2 ANQGSEA. The CDR3 is made up of 15 amino acids. CDR3 nucleotide sequence: TGCAGCGTTGACGGTACGACGAGCTCCTACAATGAGCAGTACTTC. Its protein product is CSVDGTTSSYNEQYF.

The V and J genes are TRBV6-2 or TRBV6-3 and TRBJ1-6; 7 bases map to TRBD1. J gave up 7 bases and V 2 bases, and 8 bases lay outside the gene matches. The CDR3 is made up of 16 amino acids. Germline V gene lookup returns CDR1 MNHEY and CDR2 SVGEGT. CDR3 loop: CASSYRDSRKNSPLHF. Written as DNA, the CDR3 is TGTGCCAGCAGTTACCGGGACAGTCGAAAAAATTCACCCCTCCACTTT.

The rearrangement joins TRBV3-1 to TRBJ2-7; 7 bases fit TRBD1. The CDR3 consists of 14 residues. The junction had 3 bases not matched to a gene; V was cut back by 4 bases and J by 0 bases. Per germline, CDR1 LGHDT and CDR2 YNNKEL (reference sequence). The CDR3 sequence: CASSRGDSSYEQYF. For the CDR3, the DNA is TGTGCCAGCAGCCGAGGGGACAGCTCCTACGAGCAGTACTTC.

Written as DNA, the CDR3 is TGTGCCAGCAGCCCCTCGGTAGCCACACACTATGGCTACACCTTC. Residues: CASSPSVATHYGYTF. This chain links TRBV9 with TRBJ1-2; D is unresolved. CDR1 is SGDLS, CDR2 YYNGEE, per germline. This CDR3 spans 15 amino acids. With 4 bases removed from V and 3 bases from J, the gap between germline ends came to 16 bases.

The V gene is TRBV9, the J gene TRBJ2-1; D ambiguous. This CDR3 has 16 residues. V lost 4 bases to trimming and J lost 0 bases, with 14 bases between them. The germline gives CDR1 SGDLS, CDR2 YYNGEE. CDR3 amino acids: CASSIQIISSYNEQFF. The CDR3 DNA reads TGTGCCAGCAGCATACAAATCATTAGCTCCTACAATGAGCAGTTCTTC.

The chain joins TRBV7-9 to TRBJ2-1; D perhaps matches TRBD1 (6 bases). Matching the DNA end better, TRBJ2-7 makes the J call doubtful. CDR1 and CDR2 from the germline V gene are SEHNR and FQNEAQ (reference sequence). The CDR3 covers 16 residues. CDR3 sequence reads: CASSPRRARRDNEQYF. DNA of the CDR3: TGTGCCAGCAGCCCACGCCGGGCCAGAAGGGACAATGAGCAGTACTTC.

In this sample, this clonotype turned up a few times. The gene calls are TRBV4-3 and TRBJ2-2; 11 bases match TRBD2. Trimming at V came to 0 bases and at J to 4 bases, leaving 4 bases not matched to a gene. Looked up from germline, CDR1 is LGHNA and CDR2 is YSLEER. CDR3 size: 17 residues. CDR3: CASSQDSGLAGTGELFF. Written as DNA, the CDR3 is TGCGCCAGCAGCCAAGATTCCGGACTAGCGGGCACCGGGGAGCTGTTTTTT.

The V and J genes are TRBV13 and TRBJ1-2, with 8 nucleotides matching TRBD1. The ends lost 5 bases at V and 6 bases at J; junction bases unmatched: 11. The CDR3 has 15 amino acids. Germline assignment: CDR1 PRHDT and CDR2 FYEKMQ (reference sequence). This CDR3 reads CASSPGGQGINGYTF. The DNA of the CDR3 is TGTGCCAGCAGCCCAGGAGGACAGGGTATCAATGGCTACACCTTC. The full variable domain, in which reference TRBV13 and TRBJ1-2 provide the parts outside the CDR3, is AAGVIQSPRHLIKEKRETATLKCYPIPRHDTVYWYQQGPGQDPQFLISFYEKMQSDKGSIPDRFSAQQFSDYHSELNMSSLELGDSALYFCASSPGGQGINGYTFGSGTRLTVV.

The rearrangement joins TRBV7-9 to TRBJ2-3, with a possible D match to TRBD2 (6 bases). CDR1 and CDR2 from the germline V gene are SEHNR and FQNEAQ (reference sequence). V was cut by 0 bases and J by 0 bases, with 22 bases left in between. The CDR3 runs 20 residues. The CDR3 DNA follows: TGTGCCAGCAGCTTAGCGCAGGGCGGGATCTTAGCCCCTAGCACAGATACGCAGTATTTT. It codes for CASSLAQGGILAPSTDTQYF.

This clonotype was detected only a few times. The rearrangement uses TRBV27 and TRBJ2-2, with D perhaps TRBD2 (6 bases). Trimming shortened V by 7 bases and J by 0 bases, and 9 bases separated the two germline ends. This CDR3 has 14 residues. Per the germline V gene, CDR1 is MNHEY and CDR2 is SMNVEV (reference sequence). The CDR3 sequence is CASTVAANTGELFF. CDR3 in DNA: TGTGCCAGCACGGTAGCGGCGAACACCGGGGAGCTGTTTTTT.

This clonotype was counted once. The chain uses TRBV29-1 and TRBJ2-7, with unresolved D. This CDR3 is built from 14 residues. From germline, CDR1 is SQVTM and CDR2 ANQGSEA. V was shortened by 4 bases and J by 0 bases, with 13 bases between the two germline ends. The DNA for the CDR3 is TGCAGCGTTGTTGCCGGGTTCAGCTCCTACGAGCAGTACTTC. This gives the protein CSVVAGFSSYEQYF.